What follows describes a single TCR beta chain. Its specificity is not known. This entry belongs to a study of siplizumab effects on memory and regulatory T cells. V shed 5 bases, J shed 0 bases, and the junction held 1 base outside the gene matches. Germline CDR1 reads SNHLY; CDR2 reads FYNNEI. This CDR3 has 14 amino acids. Some clones are missing from TCRdb's copy, which holds only in-frame ones; the method was immunoSEQ multiplex PCR. This sample has 100,000 to 120,000 clones, with around 93% found just once. General study findings and limits: Roughly 80-96% of proliferating clones (CD4+ or CD8+) could not be assigned a naive or memory phenotype.

The sequenced sample consisted of CD4+ T cells sorted from blood. The source of this sequence is a human donor in good health. The chain combines TRBV2 with TRBJ2-1; 7 bases fit TRBD1. Written as DNA, the CDR3 is TGTGCCAGCAGTTGGACAGGCTCCTACAATGAGCAGTTCTTC. Translated, it gives CASSWTGSYNEQFF. The full variable domain, rest sourced from reference TRBV2 and TRBJ2-1, is EPEVTQTPSHQVTQMGQEVILRCVPISNHLYFYWYRQILGQKVEFLVSFYNNEISEKSEIFDDQFSVERPDGSNFTLKIRSTKLEDSAMYFCASSWTGSYNEQFFGPGTRLTVL.